This T cell receptor (beta chain) was recorded in a study of shared clonotypes between healthy human individuals. Study overall: There were three CD4 naive, three CD4 memory, two CD8 naive and one CD8 memory plates per donor.

Details on this clone: Its antigen remains unidentified.

Looked up from germline, CDR1 is DFQATT and CDR2 is SNEGSKA (reference sequence). The CDR3 sequence is 11 residues long. V was clipped by 4 bases and J by 6 bases; unmatched bases: 1. The table came from immunoSEQ multiplex PCR; TCRdb's copy has only in-frame clones and leaves some out. The repertoire holds about 380,000 clones, with 96% as singletons. General study results and limits: Among donors, sharing of clonotypes was expected to be affected by sequencing depth. Relative to memory subsets, naive subsets generally showed larger estimated richness.

This rearrangement joins TRBV20-1 to TRBJ2-7, with 9 bases that match TRBD2. The origin of this receptor is a man aged 25-45 years in good health. The source material was memory CD8+ T cells sorted from blood. Subset reported: CD45RO+ cells pooled with CCR7-negative TemRA cells. The CDR3 region has the DNA TGCAGTGCTAATAGCGGGAGCGAGCAGTACTTC. It translates to CSANSGSEQYF.